This TCR beta chain emerged from a study of cytomegalovirus exposure and HLA in healthy donors. The PCR used 60 Vbeta and 13 Jbeta primers. The table came from immunoSEQ multiplex PCR; TCRdb's copy has only in-frame clones and leaves some out. The sample includes about 60,000 clones, 75% to 80% seen only once; the top ten take approximately 2.3%. Sequencing input: PBMCs. This clonotype originated in a female donor in good health and CMV-seronegative.

The CDR3 nucleotides read TGCAGCGTTGACCATACAAGCACAGATACGCAGTATTTT. This sequence encodes CSVDHTSTDTQYF. This sequence joins TRBV29-1 and TRBJ2-3, with D hard to call. The germline V gene has CDR1 SQVTM and CDR2 ANQGSEA. There are 13 residues in the CDR3. With 3 bases removed from V and 0 bases from J, the gap between germline ends came to 7 bases.